Given below is one T cell receptor (beta chain) in context. Antigen: not known. This sample was taken from a study of shared clonotypes between healthy human individuals. Study at large: Used for every donor were three CD4 naive, three CD4 memory, two CD8 naive and one CD8 memory plate.

Only in-frame clones appear in the TCRdb table, and some are missing; sequencing was by immunoSEQ multiplex PCR. The profile shows millions of clones, 85% to 95% of them singletons. Study results and limitations: Generally, naive subsets came out with larger estimated richness than memory subsets. Non-shared clonotypes had lower generation probabilities than clonotypes shared by all four sorted-subset donors.

The sequence was collected from a man between 18 and 29 years old in good health. The sequenced sample consisted of naive CD4+ T cells sorted from blood. Described subset: CD45RA+ positively selected.

The DNA of the CDR3 is TGTGCCAGCAGTGAAGCTGTGCAGGGGGGCAATGAGCAGTTCTTC. This sequence encodes CASSEAVQGGNEQFF. The chain joins TRBV2 to TRBJ2-1; possibly TRBD1 for D (7 bases). The CDR3 length is 15 residues. V lost 0 bases and J 6 bases, leaving 12 bases between the germline ends. Germline-derived CDR1 and CDR2 are SNHLY and FYNNEI.